One and the same sample provided the 9 T cell receptor beta chains below, sequenced in a study of beta chain features in type 1 diabetes. cDNA synthesis used the whole RNA isolate, giving expressed TCRB sequences. Assay: immunoSEQ multiplex PCR; the TCRdb copy retains only in-frame clones and omits some. The sample has 200,000 to 250,000 clones, roughly 10% seen once. The source material was central memory CD4+ T cells from blood. The receptors were sampled from a man younger than 35 in good health.

V gene TRBV29-1 combines with J gene TRBJ2-5; maybe TRBD1 (5 bases). Trimming cost V 7 bases and J 2 bases, with 11 bases left between them. Germline lookup yields CDR1 SQVTM and CDR2 ANQGSEA. CDR3 length: 12 residues. The CDR3 DNA reads TGCAGCGGAGGCAGGGTTCAAGAGACCCAGTACTTC. Its protein product is CSGGRVQETQYF.

The sample holds a few counts of this clone. The DNA of the CDR3 is TGCGCCAGCAGCCTCCTGCTAGCGGGAGATGCGGATACGCAGTATTTT. It specifies CASSLLLAGDADTQYF. V gene TRBV5-1 combines with J gene TRBJ2-3, with 10 bases that match TRBD2. Germline V gene sequence: CDR1 SGHRS, CDR2 YFSETQ. The CDR3 covers 16 residues. Unmatched junction bases numbered 11, after V lost 4 bases and J lost 6 bases.

This clone was seen a few times. This chain links TRBV7-9 with TRBJ1-5; maybe TRBD1 (6 bases). V was trimmed by 4 bases and J by 1 base, leaving 8 bases between them. The CDR3 runs 14 residues. From germline, CDR1 is SEHNR and CDR2 FQNEAQ (reference sequence). CDR3 amino acids: CASSWDMSNQPQHF. DNA for the CDR3: TGTGCCAGCAGCTGGGACATGAGCAATCAGCCCCAGCATTTT.

This chain connects TRBV7-2 to TRBJ2-2; TRBD2 aligns across 10 bases. Losses at the gene ends were 5 bases for V and 6 bases for J; bases not matched to a gene: 3. This CDR3 is built from 14 residues. The germline V gene has CDR1 SGHTA and CDR2 FQGNSA. As DNA, the CDR3 is TGTGCCAGCAGCGTTCTAGCGGGAGCCGGGGAGCTGTTTTTT. Translating gives CASSVLAGAGELFF.

The sample holds many counts of this clone. The chain couples TRBV30 to TRBJ2-7, with a possible D match to TRBD2 (5 bases). CDR3 size: 14 residues. Germline values: CDR1 GTSNPN, CDR2 SVGIG (reference sequence). The V and J ends lost 5 bases and 3 bases respectively, with 17 bases between them. CDR3 protein: CAWAEGSWNYEQYF. CDR3 bases: TGTGCCTGGGCAGAGGGCAGTTGGAACTACGAGCAGTACTTC.

This clone came up many times. The CDR3 here is CASSHPGTGIQYF. The CDR3 DNA sequence: TGTGCCAGCAGCCATCCGGGGACCGGGATCCAGTACTTC. The V call is TRBV14, the J call TRBJ2-5; either TRBD1 or TRBD2 may fit D (5 bases each). Trimming pared 3 bases from V and 10 bases from J, leaving 15 bases between. This CDR3 is 13 amino acids long. From germline, CDR1 is SGHDN and CDR2 FVKESK.

The DNA of the CDR3 is TGTGCCAGCAGCTTAAGGACAGGGAGAGGCTACACCTTC. Translating gives CASSLRTGRGYTF. This chain connects TRBV7-8 to TRBJ1-2, with TRBD1 matching over 8 bases. This CDR3 contains 13 residues. V was clipped by 2 bases and J by 8 bases; unmatched bases: 4. Per the germline V gene, CDR1 is SGHVS and CDR2 is FQNEAQ.

J is TRBJ2-2 and V is TRBV15; no definite D call. CDR3 length: 16 amino acids. V was cut by 5 bases and J by 4 bases, with 17 bases left in between. Germline V gene data show CDR1 as LNHNV and CDR2 as YYDKDF (reference sequence). CDR3 DNA sequence: TGTGCCACCAGCCGCCTAGGTGGTTCGGGCACCGGGGAGCTGTTTTTT. Its protein product is CATSRLGGSGTGELFF.

This clone was found a few times. The chain is built from TRBV5-4 and TRBJ2-1, with 8 nucleotides matching TRBD2. The CDR3 runs 15 residues. CDR1 and CDR2 from the germline V gene are SGHNT and YYREEE (reference sequence). J gave up 8 bases and V 1 base, and 8 bases lay outside the gene matches. This CDR3 reads CASSLSAGGGDEQFF. The CDR3 nucleotides read TGTGCCAGCAGCTTGTCTGCGGGAGGTGGTGATGAGCAGTTCTTC.